These T cell receptor beta chains were read from a single sample in a study of human T cells and chemical hapten exposure. TCRdb re-derived calls from the RACE reads in MiXCR, one entry per CDR3 protein. The repertoire holds tens of thousands of distinct CDR3 sequences, with approximately 3.5% as singletons. The specimen was whole blood, collected in connection with sensitization to the hapten diphenylcyclopropenone (DPC). The receptors were gathered from a man aged 40-50 years with alopecia areata. Some clones in this sample may be carry-over from other donors' samples. Each CDR3 is given with its conserved first and last residue. A D gene is named only where the DNA matches it firmly. Where a row states a size, it is once, few, many or the class of an expanded clone; other rows omit it.

CDR3: CASSLLGGYTGELFF; DNA: TGTGCCAGCAGCTTGTTGGGCGGATACACCGGGGAGCTGTTTTTT; J: TRBJ2-2; size: many; D: NA; V: TRBV5-4
CDR3: CASSQVRQARGKLFF; DNA: TGTGCCAGCAGCCAAGTAAGGCAGGCTCGCGGAAAACTGTTTTTT; J: TRBJ1-4; size: many; D: NA; V: TRBV3-1
CDR3: CSVGAESSNTGELFF; DNA: TGCAGCGTTGGAGCAGAATCCTCCAACACCGGGGAGCTGTTTTTT; J: TRBJ2-2; size: many; D: NA; V: TRBV29-1
CDR3: CASSDPTGFHEQYF; DNA: TGTGCCAGCAGTGACCCGACAGGTTTCCACGAGCAGTACTTC; J: TRBJ2-7; size: many; D: NA; V: TRBV25-1
CDR3: CASSLPTANEQFF; DNA: TGCGCCAGCAGCTTGCCGACTGCAAATGAGCAGTTCTTC; J: TRBJ2-1; size: NA; D: NA; V: TRBV5-1
CDR3: CASMKDGSARGYTF; DNA: TGTGCCAGCATGAAGGATGGATCCGCACGGGGCTACACCTTC; J: TRBJ1-2; size: many; D: NA; V: TRBV6-5
CDR3: CASSFFGSEETQYF; DNA: TGTGCCAGCAGCTTCTTTGGTTCCGAGGAGACCCAGTACTTC; J: TRBJ2-5; size: many; D: NA; V: TRBV7-9
CDR3: CSAGEGRTDTQYF; DNA: TGCAGTGCTGGGGAGGGCCGCACAGATACGCAGTATTTT; J: TRBJ2-3; size: many; D: TRBD2; V: TRBV20-1
CDR3: CAWSVSGGTDEQYF; DNA: TGTGCCTGGAGTGTCTCGGGCGGGACCGACGAGCAGTACTTC; J: TRBJ2-7; size: few; D: NA; V: TRBV30
CDR3: CASSLSQGTYEQYF; DNA: TGTGCCAGCAGTTTGAGTCAGGGGACCTACGAGCAGTACTTC; J: TRBJ2-7; size: many; D: NA; V: TRBV27
CDR3: CASMEGANGYTF; DNA: TGTGCCAGCATGGAGGGGGCGAACGGCTACACCTTC; J: TRBJ1-2; size: many; D: TRBD1; V: TRBV6-5
CDR3: CASIRTGDNSPLHF; DNA: TGTGCCAGCATACGGACAGGCGATAATTCACCCCTCCACTTT; J: TRBJ1-6; size: NA; D: TRBD1; V: TRBV6-1
CDR3: CASSLAAGWGFF; DNA: TGTGCCAGCAGCTTAGCGGCGGGGTGGGGGTTCTTC; J: TRBJ2-1; size: many; D: NA; V: TRBV7-2
CDR3: CASSQAATQSYEQYF; DNA: TGTGCCAGCAGCCAAGCGGCCACCCAATCCTACGAGCAGTACTTC; J: TRBJ2-7; size: NA; D: NA; V: TRBV7-2
CDR3: CASSPALGGQPQHF; DNA: TGTGCCAGCAGTCCCGCGTTGGGGGGTCAGCCCCAGCATTTT; J: TRBJ1-5; size: many; D: NA; V: TRBV28
CDR3: CASSFSSYNEQFF; DNA: TGTGCCAGCAGTTTTTCCTCTTACAATGAGCAGTTCTTC; J: TRBJ2-1; size: many; D: NA; V: TRBV27
CDR3: CASSRSGDTEAFF; DNA: TGCGCCAGCAGCCGGAGCGGGGACACTGAAGCTTTCTTT; J: TRBJ1-1; size: many; D: NA; V: TRBV5-1
CDR3: CASSPRNPLSTDTQYF; DNA: TGTGCCAGCAGCCCAAGGAACCCGTTGAGCACAGATACGCAGTATTTT; J: TRBJ2-3; size: many; D: NA; V: TRBV14
CDR3: CASRRDRGTGELFF; DNA: TGTGCCAGCAGACGGGACAGGGGCACCGGGGAGCTGTTTTTT; J: TRBJ2-2; size: many; D: TRBD1; V: TRBV13
CDR3: CSATWTSATAYNEQFF; DNA: TGCAGTGCTACCTGGACTAGCGCCACGGCGTACAATGAGCAGTTCTTC; J: TRBJ2-1; size: many; D: TRBD2; V: TRBV20-1
CDR3: CASSRLRSGGANVLTF; DNA: TGTGCCAGCAGTCGACTTAGGTCAGGGGGGGCCAACGTCCTGACTTTC; J: TRBJ2-6; size: many; D: NA; V: TRBV7-2
CDR3: CASATSGTGVTGELFF; DNA: TGTGCCAGCGCTACATCCGGGACAGGGGTCACCGGGGAGCTGTTTTTT; J: TRBJ2-2; size: few; D: TRBD1; V: TRBV7-7
CDR3: CASSTPGRGTGELFF; DNA: TGTGCCAGTAGTACCCCAGGCCGGGGAACCGGGGAGCTGTTTTTT; J: TRBJ2-2; size: NA; D: NA; V: TRBV19
CDR3: CSAREAGDVKNIQYF; DNA: TGCAGTGCTAGAGAGGCAGGGGATGTCAAAAACATTCAGTACTTC; J: TRBJ2-4; size: many; D: NA; V: TRBV20-1
CDR3: CASSLGGTAYLQETQYF; DNA: TGTGCCAGCAGCCTAGGAGGGACAGCCTACCTTCAAGAGACCCAGTACTTC; J: TRBJ2-5; size: many; D: NA; V: TRBV7-9
CDR3: CASRTRFGNEQFF; DNA: TGTGCCAGCAGGACTAGGTTCGGCAATGAGCAGTTCTTC; J: TRBJ2-1; size: many; D: NA; V: TRBV11-1
CDR3: CAISSGRAGDTQYF; DNA: TGTGCCATCAGTAGCGGGAGGGCCGGAGATACGCAGTATTTT; J: TRBJ2-3; size: NA; D: TRBD2; V: TRBV10-3
CDR3: CASRLRTSGRMRYNEQFF; DNA: TGTGCAAGTCGCTTGCGGACTAGCGGGAGGATGAGGTACAATGAGCAGTTCTTC; J: TRBJ2-1; size: many; D: NA; V: TRBV12-2
CDR3: CAISTKDRYNEQFF; DNA: TGTGCCATCAGTACCAAAGACAGGTACAATGAGCAGTTCTTC; J: TRBJ2-1; size: many; D: NA; V: TRBV10-3
CDR3: CSATGDREYGYTF; DNA: TGCAGTGCTACGGGAGACAGGGAATATGGCTACACCTTC; J: TRBJ1-2; size: many; D: TRBD1; V: TRBV20-1
CDR3: CASSLALSGANVLTF; DNA: TGTGCCAGCAGCCTCGCCCTCTCTGGGGCCAACGTCCTGACTTTC; J: TRBJ2-6; size: NA; D: NA; V: TRBV28
CDR3: CASTPGLGTDTQYF; DNA: TGTGCCAGCACCCCGGGGCTCGGCACAGATACGCAGTATTTT; J: TRBJ2-3; size: many; D: NA; V: TRBV12-3/TRBV12-4
CDR3: CASSAYYEQYF; DNA: TGTGCCAGCAGCGCCTACTACGAGCAGTACTTC; J: TRBJ2-7; size: many; D: NA; V: TRBV7-9
CDR3: CASSPTAGANVLTF; DNA: TGCGCCAGCAGCCCCACGGCTGGGGCCAACGTCCTGACTTTC; J: TRBJ2-6; size: many; D: NA; V: TRBV5-1
CDR3: CASSLQGAGELFF; DNA: TGTGCCAGCAGTTTACAGGGAGCCGGGGAGCTGTTTTTT; J: TRBJ2-2; size: many; D: NA; V: TRBV28
CDR3: CASSSGTALYEQYF; DNA: TGTGCCAGCAGTTCCGGGACTGCCCTCTACGAGCAGTACTTC; J: TRBJ2-7; size: many; D: NA; V: TRBV27
CDR3: CSVVVEGVTSTDTQYF; DNA: TGCAGCGTTGTCGTCGAGGGAGTCACTAGCACAGATACGCAGTATTTT; J: TRBJ2-3; size: many; D: NA; V: TRBV29-1
CDR3: CASSTWTSGSNEQFF; DNA: TGTGCCAGCAGCACGTGGACTAGCGGGAGCAATGAGCAGTTCTTC; J: TRBJ2-1; size: many; D: TRBD2; V: TRBV7-9
CDR3: CASSPRTGREETQYF; DNA: TGTGCCAGCAGCCCGAGGACAGGGCGCGAAGAGACCCAGTACTTC; J: TRBJ2-5; size: many; D: TRBD1; V: TRBV7-8
CDR3: CASSIGDGMNTEAFF; DNA: TGTGCCAGTAGTATTGGGGACGGAATGAACACTGAAGCTTTCTTT; J: TRBJ1-1; size: many; D: NA; V: TRBV19
CDR3: CASSFSRATHDNQPQHF; DNA: TGTGCCAGCAGTTTTTCCAGGGCGACCCATGACAATCAGCCCCAGCATTTT; J: TRBJ1-5; size: many; D: NA; V: TRBV12-3/TRBV12-4
CDR3: CASSFTKSGTGFNEQFF; DNA: TGTGCCAGCAGTTTCACCAAATCCGGGACAGGGTTCAATGAGCAGTTCTTC; J: TRBJ2-1; size: many; D: TRBD1; V: TRBV6-2/TRBV6-3
CDR3: CASSQGREGSEKLFF; DNA: TGTGCCAGCAGCCAGGGTAGGGAAGGGAGTGAAAAACTGTTTTTT; J: TRBJ1-4; size: few; D: NA; V: TRBV3-1
CDR3: CASSISGDSYEQYF; DNA: TGTGCCAGCAGTATATCCGGGGATTCCTACGAGCAGTACTTC; J: TRBJ2-7; size: few; D: NA; V: TRBV27
CDR3: CATSDYSGTEAFF; DNA: TGTGCCACCAGTGATTATTCGGGCACTGAAGCTTTCTTT; J: TRBJ1-1; size: many; D: NA; V: TRBV24-1
CDR3: CSVETRSNADTQYF; DNA: TGCAGCGTTGAGACAAGGTCGAATGCAGATACGCAGTATTTT; J: TRBJ2-3; size: many; D: NA; V: TRBV29-1
CDR3: CASSPTGLAGVVSSYNEQFF; DNA: TGTGCCAGCAGCCCTACGGGACTAGCGGGAGTGGTAAGCTCCTACAATGAGCAGTTCTTC; J: TRBJ2-1; size: many; D: TRBD2; V: TRBV28
CDR3: CASSSHLWGTDTQYF; DNA: TGTGCCAGCAGCTCCCATCTGTGGGGCACAGATACGCAGTATTTT; J: TRBJ2-3; size: many; D: NA; V: TRBV28
CDR3: CASTGQMIPGETQYF; DNA: TGTGCCAGCACGGGACAGATGATTCCGGGGGAGACCCAGTACTTC; J: TRBJ2-5; size: many; D: TRBD1; V: TRBV7-6
CDR3: CASSSRDYTYEQYF; DNA: TGTGCCAGCAGTTCCCGGGACTATACCTACGAGCAGTACTTC; J: TRBJ2-7; size: many; D: TRBD2; V: TRBV12-3/TRBV12-4